This TCR beta chain was identified in a study of shared clonotypes between healthy human individuals (dated by TCRdb to between 2020 and 2021). Notes on the research overall: A few men and two women, aged 18 to 49 years, made up the cohort. Between about 0.9 and 10 billion PBMCs per donor were obtained by leukapheresis. Libraries were prepared and TCR repertoires were sequenced by different laboratories using diverse techniques, in order to increase sequencing depth and limit assay-specific biases. The study deeply sequenced blood TCR repertoires of several healthy adults to estimate repertoire size and the extent of clonotype sharing between individuals. For each donor, CD4 naive and CD4 memory were each run on three plates, CD8 naive on two plates, and CD8 memory on one plate.

The donors were healthy, HIV-negative adults with no recently reported acute infections or vaccinations. All donors were Caucasian adults living in Nashville, Tennessee, USA. CD4+ T cells were enriched through magnetic negative selection, after which naive cells were positively selected on CD45RA and the remaining negative fraction served as the memory subset. After blood collection by leukapheresis, PBMCs were isolated using Ficoll-Histopaque density gradient centrifugation and then cryopreserved in the vapor phase of liquid nitrogen. Purity and quantity of every magnetically sorted T cell population were checked by analytical flow cytometry. Each sorted fraction had its genomic DNA isolated and then quantified by UV absorbance on a Nanodrop 2000c. Reading the germline V gene gives CDR1 MNHEY and CDR2 SVGAGI. The CDR3 numbers 15 residues from cysteine through phenylalanine. The kept DNA is CDR3 alone, 45 bases in frame from the first base. V gives up 4 bases and J gives up 6 bases, and the segment between their germline ends measures 16 bases.

TCR CDR3 regions were amplified from genomic DNA by multiplex PCR using the deep immunoSEQ assay. Extracted genomic DNA from each cell subset was spread evenly across all wells of several immunoSEQ 96-well plates, with each plate serving as a replicate. For sorted subsets, 150 to 250 ng genomic DNA, equal to 25,000 to 35,000 T cell genomes, was loaded into each replicate PCR. The purified libraries were quantified using a Qubit 3.0 fluorometer, sized with a Bioanalyzer 2100, and then quantified again using the KAPA Library Quantification kit. Every immunoSEQ 96-well plate was sequenced on a separate single-read 150-cycle Illumina NextSeq 550 flow cell. The study's processing was this. The immunoSEQ output contained only junctional sequences without quality scores, so filtering could not match that applied to full-length reads. To assign V/J genes and CDR3, sequences were annotated against IMGT germline references using PyIR, a Python wrapper for IgBLAST v1.9. Reads with weak V/J assignments (E-value above 1e-6), missing CDR3, stop codons, out-of-frame junctions, or ambiguous translated residues were removed. V3J clonotypes were defined as sequences sharing the same inferred V gene, J gene, and CDR3 amino acid sequence. Percentage overlap between repertoires was calculated by dividing the number of shared unique clonotypes by the size of the smaller repertoire. Three approaches were used to assess repertoire richness: RTK rarefaction, the Chao1 estimator, and Recon v2.1 estimates of unobserved clonotypes. OLGA was used to compute generation probabilities for all TCRbeta clonotypes that the gDNA method yielded from a handful of donors. In its TCRdb copy, this immuneACCESS table keeps in-frame sequences only and misses some clones. Where compared with another copy, unresolved V genes explain less than half of these, and the others have no known cause. That table furnishes V, J and clone size, whereas the DNA furnished D and trimming. The sample yields millions of clones; over 90% were counted once. The ten largest account for 0.39% of the sample.

The study at large found these results: Sharing across four donors was observed for around 5% of naive CD4, over 3% of naive CD8, over 2% of memory CD4, and about 0.4% of memory CD8 clonotypes. Naive subsets generally had larger estimated clonotype richness than memory subsets. Incomplete sequencing was indicated by rarefaction of sorted-subset datasets, despite the large sequencing depth. The small number of donors limited the genetic and exposure-history diversity represented. Based on pairwise subsampling, the degree of clonotype sharing among donors was expected to be affected by sequencing depth. Compared with non-shared clonotypes, the clonotypes found in all four sorted-subset donors had higher generation probabilities. Only blood was sampled, and tissue TCR repertoires likely differ from those in blood.

Regarding this clone: The antigen it binds to is not known. One base away there is no much larger clone; base qualities are not given.

Recombination joined TRBV6-5 with TRBJ2-1; possibly the D gene is TRBD1, per 6 matching bases. The sequence came from a man aged 18-30 years in good health. Some clones in this sample may be carry-over from other donors' samples. Material: naive CD4+ T cells from PBMCs. Read against the paper, the sample's cell subset or site label means: CD45RA+ positively selected. The DNA is as follows: TGTGCCAGCAGTTTAACAGGGACCCTTGGCAATGAGCAGTTCTTC. Its product reads: CASSLTGTLGNEQFF.